These T cell receptor beta chains were read from a single sample in a study of blood T cell repertoires in COVID-19. Method: immunoSEQ multiplex PCR; TCRdb's copy keeps in-frame clones and lacks some. Altogether fewer than 350,000 clones are present, around 85% being singletons, with the ten largest covering about 7%. The sequenced sample was peripheral blood. The receptor set was obtained from a human donor in a cohort sampled during active COVID-19. The CDR3 runs from the conserved cysteine through the conserved F or W. The D gene is left open where the match is weak. Clone size is not always given. Where it is, it says once, few, many or a class for expanded clones.

>TRBJ2-3|TRBV19|NA|16|TRBD2
CASSPRTSGGTDTQYF
TGTGCCAGTAGCCCTCGGACTAGCGGGGGCACAGATACGCAGTATTTT
>TRBJ2-2|TRBV6-1|NA|14|NA
CASSEDAYTGELFF
TGTGCCAGCAGTGAAGATGCGTACACCGGGGAGCTGTTTTTT
>TRBJ2-5|TRBV12-3/TRBV12-4|NA|12|NA
CASSDYGETQYF
TGTGCCAGCAGTGACTACGGTGAGACCCAGTACTTC
>TRBJ2-3|TRBV7-2|once|13|NA
CASPWDFTDTQYF
TGTGCCAGCCCCTGGGACTTCACAGATACGCAGTATTTT
>TRBJ2-1|TRBV10-1|NA|18|NA
CASSDNPGGTLVYNEQFF
TGCGCCAGCAGTGACAACCCAGGGGGGACCCTCGTCTACAATGAGCAGTTCTTC
>TRBJ1-4|TRBV5-1|NA|14|TRBD1
CASSRQGDNEKLFF
TGCGCCAGCAGCCGACAGGGTGATAATGAAAAACTGTTTTTT
>TRBJ2-7|TRBV7-9|NA|11|NA
CASRRDYEQYF
TGTGCCAGCAGGCGGGATTACGAGCAGTACTTC
>TRBJ2-7|TRBV2|once|15|TRBD1
CASSETGQGVLGQYF
TGTGCCAGCAGTGAAACGGGACAGGGTGTATTGGGACAGTACTTC
>TRBJ1-2|TRBV11-2|NA|13|NA
CASSWYRECGYTF
TGTGCCAGCAGCTGGTACAGGGAATGTGGCTACACCTTC
>TRBJ2-1|TRBV5-1|NA|14|NA
CASSLAVSEPDPFF
TGCGCCAGCAGCCTTGCGGTTTCAGAGCCGGATCCGTTCTTC
>TRBJ1-1|TRBV5-1|NA|15|TRBD1
CASSQGGTVNTEAFF
TGCGCCAGCAGCCAAGGGGGGACAGTGAACACTGAAGCTTTCTTT
>TRBJ1-2|TRBV11-2|NA|12|TRBD1
CASSGTVYGYTF
TGTGCCAGCAGCGGGACAGTCTATGGCTACACCTTC
>TRBJ2-7|TRBV9|NA|13|NA
CASSGEVMDEQYF
TGTGCCAGCAGCGGAGAGGTTATGGACGAGCAGTACTTC
>TRBJ1-6|TRBV18|NA|17|NA
CASSPDRPGAYNSPLHF
TGTGCCAGCTCACCAGACCGGCCGGGGGCCTATAATTCACCCCTCCACTTT
>TRBJ1-4|TRBV2|NA|15|NA
CASRVSGATNEKLFF
TGTGCCAGCAGGGTCTCAGGGGCAACTAATGAAAAACTGTTTTTT
>TRBJ1-1|TRBV5-4|NA|15|TRBD1
CASSTPGQGDTEAFF
TGTGCCAGCAGCACCCCGGGACAGGGAGACACTGAAGCTTTCTTT
>TRBJ1-6|TRBV3-1/TRBV3-2|NA|17|NA
CASSQETESSYNSPLHF
TGTGCCAGCAGCCAAGAGACGGAGAGCTCCTATAATTCACCCCTCCACTTT
>TRBJ2-1|TRBV11-2|NA|16|NA
CASSPNRVFSYNEQFF
TGTGCCAGCAGCCCCAACAGGGTGTTTTCCTACAATGAGCAGTTCTTC
>TRBJ1-4|TRBV5-1|NA|16|NA
CASSPQTASANEKLFF
TGCGCCAGCAGCCCACAGACAGCGAGCGCTAATGAAAAACTGTTTTTT
>TRBJ1-2|TRBV29-1|NA|15|NA
CSVELTIRDTYGYTF
TGCAGCGTTGAACTAACAATTCGGGACACCTATGGCTACACCTTC
>TRBJ1-4|TRBV20-1|NA|11|NA
CSARDIGKLFF
TGCAGTGCTAGAGATATCGGAAAACTGTTTTTT
>TRBJ1-2|TRBV6-5|few|10|NA
CASWSYGYTF
TGTGCCAGCTGGAGCTATGGCTACACCTTC
>TRBJ1-1|TRBV9|NA|12|NA
CASSPVNTEAFF
TGTGCCAGCAGCCCGGTGAACACTGAAGCTTTCTTT
>TRBJ2-1|TRBV29-1|NA|12|TRBD1
CSVVQGANEQFF
TGCAGCGTTGTACAGGGGGCAAATGAGCAGTTCTTC
>TRBJ1-2|TRBV6-5|NA|14|TRBD1
CASSPGQGNYGYTF
TGTGCCAGCAGTCCCGGACAGGGGAACTATGGCTACACCTTC
>TRBJ1-4|TRBV19|NA|13|TRBD1
CASRDRGDEKLFF
TGTGCCAGTAGAGACAGGGGGGATGAAAAACTGTTTTTT
>TRBJ2-7|TRBV6-5|NA|13|NA
CFSRADSIYEQYF
TGTTTCAGCAGGGCGGACAGTATCTACGAGCAGTACTTC
>TRBJ1-1|TRBV7-3|NA|14|TRBD1
CASSSRQGGTEAFF
TGTGCCAGCAGCTCCCGACAGGGGGGAACTGAAGCTTTCTTT
>TRBJ1-5|TRBV3-1/TRBV3-2|NA|17|NA
CASSQKPAGYSNQPQHF
TGTGCCAGCAGCCAAAAGCCGGCGGGCTATAGCAATCAGCCCCAGCATTTT
>TRBJ2-7|TRBV15|few|20|TRBD2
CATSRDLLAGGTIHSYEQYF
TGTGCCACCAGCAGAGATCTCCTAGCGGGGGGAACTATACACTCCTACGAGCAGTACTTC
>TRBJ2-3|TRBV11-2|NA|16|TRBD2
CASSSRPGLAGDTQYF
TGTGCCAGCAGCTCCCGGCCGGGACTAGCGGGGGATACGCAGTATTTT
>TRBJ1-2|TRBV6-5|NA|15|NA
CDTERGGRSNYGYTF
TGTGACACCGAACGGGGAGGGAGGTCTAACTATGGCTACACCTTC
>TRBJ2-7|TRBV27|NA|13|NA
CASSLGQFYEQYF
TGTGCCAGCAGCCTGGGACAATTCTACGAGCAGTACTTC